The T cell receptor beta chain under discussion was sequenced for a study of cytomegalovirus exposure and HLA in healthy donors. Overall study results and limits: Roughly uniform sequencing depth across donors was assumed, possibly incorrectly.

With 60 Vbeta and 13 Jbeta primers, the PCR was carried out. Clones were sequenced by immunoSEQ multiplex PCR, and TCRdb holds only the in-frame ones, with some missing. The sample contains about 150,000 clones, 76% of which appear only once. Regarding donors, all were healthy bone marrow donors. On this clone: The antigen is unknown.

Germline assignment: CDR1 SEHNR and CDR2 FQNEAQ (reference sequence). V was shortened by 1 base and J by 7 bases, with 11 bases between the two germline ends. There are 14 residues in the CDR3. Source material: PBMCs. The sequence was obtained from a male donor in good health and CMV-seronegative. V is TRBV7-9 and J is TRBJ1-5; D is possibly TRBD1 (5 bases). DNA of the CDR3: TGTGCCAGCAGCTTAGAGACAGCTGGGCAGCCCCAGCATTTT. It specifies CASSLETAGQPQHF.